The source of this TCR beta chain is a study of blood T cell repertoires in COVID-19 (TCRdb year 2020). Notes on the research overall: Samples covering the acute and convalescent phases of COVID-19 were provided by collaborators in the United States, Italy and Spain. Subjects who had been exposed to COVID-19, were actively infected with it, or had recovered from it provided the deeply sampled blood TCRbeta repertoires that made up the dataset. HLA class I and class II types, where available, came from metadata supplied by the sample provider rather than from assay-based typing. Sample metadata almost always included a de-identified subject ID, COVID-19 status, age in years and sex. The samples were drawn from two sources: the first 160 participants of the ongoing ImmuneRACE study, and 1,200 or so subjects contributed by 6 global collaborators. A freely available public database, intended as a resource for researchers studying the immune response to SARS-CoV-2, is where the repertoires were released. The prospective study material was composed of cDNA or gDNA derived from T cells, B-cell-depleted T cells, or PBMCs.

TCRbeta CDR3 regions were amplified from genomic DNA using the immunoSEQ Assay, a bias-controlled multiplex PCR. In the paper's pipeline: The number of nucleated cells in each sample was estimated from the amplification of reference gene primers within the assay. Sequence reads were collapsed and filtered to measure the absolute abundance of every unique TCRbeta CDR3 rearrangement. For each sample, productive Simpson clonality was calculated by taking the square root of Simpson's diversity index across productive rearrangements. Held by TCRdb, this immuneACCESS table contains in-frame sequences only and omits some clones. Under half of the omission traces to an unresolved V gene where checked; the cause of the rest is unknown. That table gives V, J and clone size, and the DNA gave D and trimming. Recorded for this sample are about 230,000 clones; roughly four fifths of them occurred a single time. The ten largest account for roughly 7% of the sample.

Details on this clone: The clone's antigen remains unknown. Nothing much larger sits one base from this clone, and base qualities are not available.

The collaborating institutions used their own protocols to collect whole blood in K2EDTA tubes. For TCRbeta analysis, collaborators shipped samples in one of three forms: frozen whole blood, isolated PBMCs, or DNA extracted from either of those sample types. General conclusions and limits of the study: Clinical and demographic metadata were provided uncurated, with the amount varying by source and participant.

Source material: peripheral blood. The clonotype comes from a woman aged 45-60 years with acute or convalescent COVID-19.

The CDR3 region reads CASSPKTSGRWDTQYF. The DNA is as follows: TGTGCCAGCAGCCCCAAGACTAGCGGGAGATGGGATACGCAGTATTTT. The chain joins TRBV5-4 to TRBJ2-3; the central 12 bases match TRBD2. In the germline V gene (reference sequence), CDR1 corresponds to SGHNT and CDR2 to YYREEE. At the junction V is shortened by 4 bases and J by 6 bases; bases outside the gene matches: 9. Including cysteine and phenylalanine, the CDR3 has 16 amino acids. Only the CDR3 part of the read is kept: 48 bases, read in frame from the first base. With the portions outside the CDR3 filled from the reference TRBV5-4 and TRBJ2-3 genes, the complete variable region becomes ETGVTQSPTHLIKTRGQQVTLRCSSQSGHNTVSWYQQALGQGPQFIFQYYREEENGRGNFPPRFSGLQFPNYSSELNVNALELDDSALYLCASSPKTSGRWDTQYFGPGTRLTVL.